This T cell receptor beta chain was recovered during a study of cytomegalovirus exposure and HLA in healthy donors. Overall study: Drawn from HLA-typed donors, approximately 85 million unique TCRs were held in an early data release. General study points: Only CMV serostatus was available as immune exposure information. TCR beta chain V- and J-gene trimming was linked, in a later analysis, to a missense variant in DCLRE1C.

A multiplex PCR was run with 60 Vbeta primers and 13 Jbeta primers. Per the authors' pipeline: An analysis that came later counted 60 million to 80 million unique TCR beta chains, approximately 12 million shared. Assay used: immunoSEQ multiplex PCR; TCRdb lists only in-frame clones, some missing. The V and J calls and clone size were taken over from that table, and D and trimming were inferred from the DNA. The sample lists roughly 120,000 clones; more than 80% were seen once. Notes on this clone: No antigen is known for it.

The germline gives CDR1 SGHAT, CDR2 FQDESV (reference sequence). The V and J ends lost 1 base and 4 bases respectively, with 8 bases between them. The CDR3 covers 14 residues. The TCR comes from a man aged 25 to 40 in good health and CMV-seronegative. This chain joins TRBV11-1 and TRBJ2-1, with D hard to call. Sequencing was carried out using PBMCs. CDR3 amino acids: CASSLVERYNEQFF. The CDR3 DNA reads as TGTGCCAGCAGCTTAGTTGAGCGTTACAATGAGCAGTTCTTC.